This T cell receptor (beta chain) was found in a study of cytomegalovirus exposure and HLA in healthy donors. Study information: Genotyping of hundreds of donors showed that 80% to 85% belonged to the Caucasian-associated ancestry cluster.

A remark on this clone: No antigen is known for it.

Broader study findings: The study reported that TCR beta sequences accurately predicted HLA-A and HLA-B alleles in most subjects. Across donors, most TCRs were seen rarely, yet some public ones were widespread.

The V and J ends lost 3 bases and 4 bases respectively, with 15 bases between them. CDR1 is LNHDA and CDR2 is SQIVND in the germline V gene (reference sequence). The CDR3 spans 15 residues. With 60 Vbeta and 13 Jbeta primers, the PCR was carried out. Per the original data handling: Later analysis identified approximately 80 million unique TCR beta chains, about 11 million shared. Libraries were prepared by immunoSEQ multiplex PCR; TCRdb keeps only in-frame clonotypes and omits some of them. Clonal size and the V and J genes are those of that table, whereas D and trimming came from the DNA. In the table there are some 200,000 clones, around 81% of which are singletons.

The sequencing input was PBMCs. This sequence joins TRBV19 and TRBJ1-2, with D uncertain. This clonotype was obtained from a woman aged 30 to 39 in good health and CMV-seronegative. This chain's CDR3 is CASSISGRPAYGYTF. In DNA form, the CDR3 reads TGTGCCAGTAGTATTTCCGGCAGGCCAGCCTATGGCTACACCTTC.